The 29 T cell receptor beta chains listed next were all sequenced from one sample in a study of T-cell memory formation after mild COVID-19. From the 5' RACE reads, TCRdb called clonotypes with MiXCR, one entry per CDR3 protein. The repertoire holds fewer than 650,000 distinct CDR3 sequences, with about 18% as singletons. The sample comprised PBMCs or a T cell subset sorted from them (not recorded which). Source of these receptors: an adult woman who had mild COVID-19 (a few samples of this study predate the infection). Cell type and time point are not known.

This clonotype was picked up many times. In nucleotides, the CDR3 is TGTGCCAGCAGCCCTTCAACTAGCTTGACAGATACGCAGTATTTT. It codes for CASSPSTSLTDTQYF. The chain couples TRBV3-1 to TRBJ2-3; possibly TRBD2 for D (6 bases). V gave up 4 bases and J gave up 3 bases, with 14 bases separating them. The CDR3 totals 15 residues. Germline V lookup: CDR1 LGHDT, CDR2 YNNKEL (reference sequence).

In its sample, this clonotype was seen a few times. The V call is TRBV12-3 or TRBV12-4, the J call TRBJ2-7, with D uncertain. This CDR3 has 16 amino acids. Trimming pared 3 bases from V and 0 bases from J, leaving 15 bases between. CDR3 DNA: TGTGCCAGCAGTTTCGATGGGCGGACCCACTCCTACGAGCAGTACTTC. This translates into CASSFDGRTHSYEQYF.

The chain carries TRBV10-3 and TRBJ2-1, with D unresolved. The ends were cut back, 0 bases at V and 7 bases at J, with 10 bases in the middle. Looked up from germline, CDR1 is ENHRY and CDR2 is SYGVKD. This CDR3 contains 14 residues. The CDR3 bases are TGTGCCATCAGTGAGTCGACTCAAGGTAATGAGCAGTTCTTC. Protein: CAISESTQGNEQFF.

The V gene is TRBV12-3 or TRBV12-4, the J gene TRBJ1-1, with D uncertain. Between the trimmed V and J ends, which lost 5 bases and 4 bases, there was a span of 23 bases. The CDR3 contains 17 residues. The CDR3, as DNA: TGTGCCAGCAGTCCCGAACCTAAGACATCTATGGGCACTGAAGCTTTCTTT. It specifies CASSPEPKTSMGTEAFF.

This clonotype occurred a few times. The gene calls are TRBV21-1 and TRBJ2-5; the table assigns TRBD1, which was not confirmed against the DNA. TRBV21-1 is a pseudogene segment. The CDR3 contains 12 residues. The CDR3 DNA sequence: TGTGCCAGCAGCGGGGACGGGACGACCCAGTACTTC. Translated, it gives CASSGDGTTQYF.

The chain has TRBV5-4 and TRBJ2-1; D remains ambiguous. CDR3 length: 14 amino acids. Per the germline V gene, CDR1 is SGHNT and CDR2 is YYREEE (reference sequence). Trimming shortened V by 3 bases and J by 6 bases, and 13 bases separated the two germline ends. The CDR3: CASSSAVSLNEQFF. Written as DNA, the CDR3 is TGTGCCAGCAGCTCTGCAGTAAGCCTCAATGAGCAGTTCTTC.

This clonotype has only a few counts. The chain employs TRBV6-5 and TRBJ1-5; D not certain. Germline values: CDR1 MNHEY, CDR2 SVGAGI. The germline V and J ends were trimmed by 0 bases and 4 bases, with 7 bases remaining between them. The length of the CDR3 is 14 residues. As DNA, the CDR3 is TGTGCCAGCAGTTACTCGTCGGGAAATCAGCCCCAGCATTTT. Its translation is CASSYSSGNQPQHF.

This clonotype was seen a handful of times. The V call is TRBV14, the J call TRBJ2-1; possible D gene TRBD1, 5 bases. This CDR3 comprises 17 residues. CDR1 SGHDN and CDR2 FVKESK come from the germline V gene. V was clipped by 0 bases and J by 0 bases, with 12 bases between them. This CDR3 reads CASSQDKTGLSYNEQFF. The CDR3 bases are TGTGCCAGCAGCCAAGATAAAACAGGCCTCTCCTACAATGAGCAGTTCTTC.

This clonotype showed up just a few times. This chain joins TRBV25-1 and TRBJ2-1; D not resolved. The CDR3 is 12 residues long. Germline CDR1 and CDR2: MGHDK and SYGVNS. Trimming pared 6 bases from V and 5 bases from J, leaving 8 bases between. DNA of the CDR3: TGTGCCAGCAGAGCTTTGAACAATGAGCAGTTCTTC. Its protein is CASRALNNEQFF.

The chain recombines TRBV18 with TRBJ2-7, with 7 bases aligning to TRBD2. This CDR3 is built from 16 residues. Per the germline V gene, CDR1 is KGHSH and CDR2 is LQKENI. Trimming removed 5 bases from V and 2 bases from J; junction bases left unmatched: 12. This CDR3 reads CASSRDYPKRPYEQYF. The DNA for the CDR3 is TGTGCCAGCTCAAGGGACTACCCCAAACGTCCCTACGAGCAGTACTTC.

Only a few counts were recorded for this clonotype. The genes are TRBV24-1 and TRBJ2-5, with D uncertain. CDR1 is KGHDR, CDR2 SFDVKD, per germline. This CDR3 is 15 amino acids long. V shed 1 base and J shed 4 bases, with 12 bases lying between them. This CDR3 is CATSDFSQNRETQYF. CDR3 bases: TGTGCCACCAGTGATTTTTCCCAAAATAGAGAGACCCAGTACTTC.

The rearrangement joins TRBV24-1 to TRBJ2-1; 8 nucleotides line up with TRBD2. Per the germline V gene, CDR1 is KGHDR and CDR2 is SFDVKD. V was clipped by 3 bases and J by 7 bases; unmatched bases: 10. CDR3 length: 16 residues. The CDR3 region is CATSDPEREQRNEQFF. In DNA, the CDR3 is TGTGCCACCAGTGATCCCGAGCGGGAGCAAAGGAATGAGCAGTTCTTC.

There are a few counts of this clonotype. The chain links TRBV5-1 to TRBJ2-2, with D tentatively TRBD1 (7 bases). This CDR3 comprises 17 residues. The V gene lost 4 bases and the J gene lost 3 bases, with 19 bases spanning the gap. Germline V CDR1 and CDR2: SGHRS, YFSETQ. The CDR3 DNA follows: TGCGCCAGCAGCGGGTTCAGGGGGACTGAAGACACCGGGGAGCTGTTTTTT. Its translation: CASSGFRGTEDTGELFF.

This clonotype was found many times. The rearrangement uses TRBV21-1 and TRBJ2-4; the table's TRBD1 call for D was not verified on the DNA. TRBV21-1 is listed as a pseudogene. The CDR3 consists of 16 residues. CDR3: CASSKDRESAKNIQYF. CDR3 DNA: TGTGCCAGCAGCAAAGACCGGGAATCGGCCAAAAACATTCAGTACTTC.

This clonotype was seen at least ten times. V is TRBV5-1 and J is TRBJ1-1; maybe TRBD1 (5 bases). Germline CDR1 and CDR2: SGHRS and YFSETQ. The CDR3 extends over 14 amino acids. With 4 bases removed from V and 4 bases from J, the gap between germline ends came to 14 bases. The CDR3 coding sequence is TGCGCCAGCAGCGCCCAAACGGGGGGCACTGAAGCTTTCTTT. Amino acid sequence: CASSAQTGGTEAFF.

The chain uses TRBV7-9 and TRBJ2-7; no definite D call. The germline V gene has CDR1 SEHNR and CDR2 FQNEAQ (reference sequence). The V end was cut by 5 bases, the J end by 8 bases, with 16 bases between. The CDR3 consists of 13 residues. Here the CDR3 reads CASSRERVGKQYF. The CDR3 region has the DNA TGTGCCAGCAGCAGGGAACGCGTGGGTAAGCAGTACTTC.

The J gene is TRBJ1-3, the V gene TRBV6-6, with a weak D call TRBD1 (5 bases). The germline V gene encodes CDR1 MNHNY and CDR2 SVGAGI (reference sequence). V shed 2 bases and J shed 9 bases, with 20 bases lying between them. There are 16 residues in the CDR3. The CDR3 sequence is CASSYPPGDPLTTIYF. CDR3 DNA: TGTGCCAGCAGTTACCCTCCGGGGGATCCCCTTACCACCATATATTTT.

This clonotype was counted between two and nine times. The V call is TRBV6-5, the J call TRBJ2-5, with 9 positions matching TRBD1. V lost 6 bases, J lost 5 bases, and 10 bases stayed unmatched. The length of the CDR3 is 15 residues. CDR1 is MNHEY, CDR2 SVGAGI, per germline. CDR3 in DNA: TGTGCCAGCAGGGGGACAGGGCTCAGCGGGGAGACCCAGTACTTC. Amino acids: CASRGTGLSGETQYF.

The chain is built from TRBV9 and TRBJ2-7; 8 bases map to TRBD2. This CDR3 contains 17 residues. The J segment lost 5 bases and the V segment lost 0 bases, leaving 13 bases of the junction unmatched. CDR1 is SGDLS, CDR2 YYNGEE, per germline. CDR3 coding DNA: TGTGCCAGCAGCGTAGATGTCGAGAGCGGGAGAGTCGACGAGCAGTACTTC. Protein sequence: CASSVDVESGRVDEQYF.

The V call is TRBV5-1, the J call TRBJ1-2, with D possibly matching TRBD1 (6 bases). The CDR3 totals 14 residues. In germline, CDR1 is SGHRS, CDR2 YFSETQ. The V end was cut by 0 bases, the J end by 8 bases, with 14 bases between. The CDR3 here is CASSLGQAQGGYTF. For the CDR3, the DNA is TGCGCCAGCAGCTTGGGACAGGCCCAAGGAGGCTACACCTTC. The whole variable domain, filled in from reference TRBV5-1 and TRBJ1-2, reads KAGVTQTPRYLIKTRGQQVTLSCSPISGHRSVSWYQQTPGQGLQFLFEYFSETQRNKGNFPGRFSGRQFSNSRSEMNVSTLELGDSALYLCASSLGQAQGGYTFGSGTRLTVV.

The V and J genes are TRBV7-9 and TRBJ1-2; D perhaps matches TRBD1 (5 bases). V was cut by 7 bases and J by 7 bases, with 19 bases left in between. This CDR3 has 14 amino acids. Germline values: CDR1 SEHNR, CDR2 FQNEAQ (reference sequence). The CDR3 coding sequence is TGTGCCAGCACCTACGACAGTCACCGTGGTGGCTACACCTTC. As protein: CASTYDSHRGGYTF.

The chain carries TRBV29-1 and TRBJ1-6, with D unclear. The CDR3 covers 12 residues. Per the germline V gene, CDR1 is SQVTM and CDR2 is ANQGSEA. Deletions cut 7 bases from V and 10 bases from J, with 14 bases between. The CDR3 coding sequence is TGCAGCGCGGGGATAGAAGGGTCACCCCTCCACTTT. This codes for CSAGIEGSPLHF.

The chain links TRBV6-5 to TRBJ2-7; D not resolved. The CDR3 spans 14 residues. Between the trimmed V and J ends, which lost 6 bases and 1 base, there was a span of 13 bases. From germline, CDR1 is MNHEY and CDR2 SVGAGI. CDR3: CASSRNLGSYEQYF. The CDR3 DNA follows: TGTGCCAGCAGCCGAAACCTGGGGTCCTACGAGCAGTACTTC.

The chain has TRBV28 and TRBJ1-5; 7 bases are shared with TRBD1. The CDR3 spans 16 residues. The V and J ends lost 8 bases and 2 bases, in that order; junction bases with no gene match: 12. Germline V CDR1 and CDR2: MDHEN, SYDVKM. CDR3 in DNA: TGTGCCAGCTGGGCAGGGGGAGTTTGGGGCAATCAGCCCCAGCATTTT. Protein sequence: CASWAGGVWGNQPQHF. The full variable domain, in which reference TRBV28 and TRBJ1-5 provide the parts outside the CDR3, is DVKVTQSSRYLVKRTGEKVFLECVQDMDHENMFWYRQDPGLGLRLIYFSYDVKMKEKGDIPEGYSVSREKKERFSLILESASTNQTSMYLCASWAGGVWGNQPQHFGDGTRLSIL.

This clonotype was seen a handful of times. This chain links TRBV7-8 with TRBJ2-2; D remains unclear. V gave up 4 bases and J gave up 8 bases, with 8 bases separating them. This CDR3 is 12 amino acids long. Germline CDR1 and CDR2: SGHVS and FQNEAQ. This CDR3 reads CASSSRLGELFF. Written as DNA, the CDR3 is TGTGCCAGCAGCTCGCGATTAGGGGAGCTGTTTTTT.

The rearrangement joins TRBV27 to TRBJ2-5; 13 bases fit TRBD2. With 3 bases clipped from V and 4 bases from J, the junction kept 11 bases outside the gene matches. This CDR3 has 18 amino acids. The V gene's germline CDR1 is MNHEY and CDR2 SMNVEV (reference sequence). The CDR3 nucleotides are TGTGCCAGCAGTTTGAAGGGACTAGCGGGAAAGAGTGGAGAGACCCAGTACTTC. Its protein product is CASSLKGLAGKSGETQYF.

This chain joins TRBV11-2 and TRBJ1-1; 9 nucleotides align to TRBD1. The CDR3 length is 16 residues. J was trimmed by 0 bases and V by 3 bases; bases with no gene match: 5. Germline CDR1 reads SGHAT; CDR2 reads FQNNGV. CDR3 coding DNA: TGTGCCAGCAGCTTGGGACAGGGAATAATGAACACTGAAGCTTTCTTT. It specifies CASSLGQGIMNTEAFF. The complete variable domain, with remaining parts taken from reference TRBV11-2 and TRBJ1-1, reads EAGVAQSPRYKIIEKRQSVAFWCNPISGHATLYWYQQILGQGPKLLIQFQNNGVVDDSQLPKDRFSAERLKGVDSTLKIQPAKLEDSAVYLCASSLGQGIMNTEAFFGQGTRLTVV.

The chain carries TRBV2 and TRBJ2-5; D might be TRBD2 (7 bases). The CDR3 loop spans 15 amino acids. Between the trimmed V and J ends, which lost 2 bases and 5 bases, there was a span of 15 bases. Germline V CDR1 and CDR2: SNHLY, FYNNEI. CDR3 coding DNA: TGTGCCAGCAGTGAAATCGGTAGGGGGGGCGAGACCCAGTACTTC. Protein product: CASSEIGRGGETQYF.

This clonotype has just a few counts. This rearrangement joins TRBV2 to TRBJ1-4; TRBD1 agrees at 8 bases. The CDR3 loop spans 14 amino acids. V shed 4 bases, J shed 8 bases, and the junction held 6 bases outside the gene matches. CDR1 is SNHLY and CDR2 is FYNNEI in the germline V gene. DNA for the CDR3: TGTGCCAGCAGTGTTGACAGGGGTCGAGAAAAACTGTTTTTT. Translated, it gives CASSVDRGREKLFF.